Listed below are T cell receptor beta chains from one sample, sequenced in a study of radiation and T cells in renal cell carcinoma. TCRdb's copy holds only in-frame clones and misses some; the assay was immunoSEQ multiplex PCR. Of 100,000 to 150,000 clones in the sample, around 81% were seen once. Sequenced here: blood, sampled from a patient whose treatment included radiotherapy and nephrectomy. These receptors were taken from a man in his fifties with renal cell carcinoma. Each CDR3 is given with its conserved first and last residue. The order of the fields is CDR3 protein, CDR3 DNA, CDR3 length, clone size, D gene, J gene, V gene. D genes are given only for firm matches. Expanded clones get a size class; other rows say once, few or many, or leave the size out.

cdr3_aa: CASSLTSTSGRRRELFF
cdr3_nt: TGTGCCAGTAGTCTTACATCGACTAGCGGGAGAAGAAGGGAGCTGTTTTTT
cdr3_length: 17
clone_size: -
d_call: TRBD2
j_call: TRBJ2-2
v_call: TRBV19

cdr3_aa: CASSETSGGPQYF
cdr3_nt: TGTGCCAGCAGCGAGACTAGCGGGGGGCCCCAGTACTTC
cdr3_length: 13
clone_size: -
d_call: TRBD2
j_call: TRBJ2-5
v_call: TRBV6-4

cdr3_aa: CASSRTGAMNTEAFF
cdr3_nt: TGTGCCAGCAGTCGGACAGGGGCGATGAACACTGAAGCTTTCTTT
cdr3_length: 15
clone_size: -
d_call: TRBD1
j_call: TRBJ1-1
v_call: TRBV27

cdr3_aa: CSVRGVYQETQYF
cdr3_nt: TGCAGCGTTCGGGGGGTTTACCAAGAGACCCAGTACTTC
cdr3_length: 13
clone_size: -
d_call: TRBD2
j_call: TRBJ2-5
v_call: TRBV29-1

cdr3_aa: CASSQDPLTRPEIFHTF
cdr3_nt: TGCGCCAGCAGCCAAGATCCGCTCACACGGCCCGAAATATTCCACACCTTC
cdr3_length: 17
clone_size: -
d_call: -
j_call: TRBJ1-2
v_call: TRBV4-3

cdr3_aa: CASSIETEMNTEAFF
cdr3_nt: TGTGCCAGTAGTATAGAGACGGAGATGAACACTGAAGCTTTCTTT
cdr3_length: 15
clone_size: once
d_call: -
j_call: TRBJ1-1
v_call: TRBV19

cdr3_aa: CASSYSNFNSPLHF
cdr3_nt: TGTGCCAGCAGTTACTCGAATTTTAATTCACCCCTCCACTTT
cdr3_length: 14
clone_size: few
d_call: -
j_call: TRBJ1-6
v_call: TRBV6-6

cdr3_aa: CASSLGQTQPSYEQYF
cdr3_nt: TGCGCCAGCAGCTTGGGGCAGACTCAACCCTCTTACGAGCAGTACTTC
cdr3_length: 16
clone_size: -
d_call: -
j_call: TRBJ2-7
v_call: TRBV5-1

cdr3_aa: CASSVDSGTSAYEQYF
cdr3_nt: TGTGCCAGCAGCGTGGATTCCGGGACATCTGCCTACGAGCAGTACTTC
cdr3_length: 16
clone_size: -
d_call: -
j_call: TRBJ2-7
v_call: TRBV9

cdr3_aa: CSVSGGEETQYF
cdr3_nt: TGCAGCGTTTCAGGGGGCGAAGAGACCCAGTACTTC
cdr3_length: 12
clone_size: -
d_call: TRBD1
j_call: TRBJ2-5
v_call: TRBV29-1

cdr3_aa: CASSSTGFTGELFF
cdr3_nt: TGTGCCAGCAGCTCCACAGGGTTCACCGGGGAGCTGTTTTTT
cdr3_length: 14
clone_size: -
d_call: -
j_call: TRBJ2-2
v_call: TRBV11-2

cdr3_aa: CASSPGGYEQYF
cdr3_nt: TGTGCCAGCAGTCCCGGGGGCTACGAGCAGTACTTC
cdr3_length: 12
clone_size: -
d_call: -
j_call: TRBJ2-7
v_call: TRBV6-6

cdr3_aa: CASSSLGGKVTYEQYF
cdr3_nt: TGTGCCAGCAGCTCCTTAGGGGGGAAAGTCACCTACGAGCAGTACTTC
cdr3_length: 16
clone_size: -
d_call: -
j_call: TRBJ2-7
v_call: TRBV13

cdr3_aa: CASSLGQPSETYTGELFF
cdr3_nt: TGCGCCAGCAGCTTGGGTCAGCCTAGCGAGACTTACACCGGGGAGCTGTTTTTT
cdr3_length: 18
clone_size: -
d_call: -
j_call: TRBJ2-2
v_call: TRBV5-1

cdr3_aa: CASSPVPGNSGNTIYF
cdr3_nt: TGTGCCAGCTCACCGGTTCCAGGTAACTCTGGAAACACCATATATTTT
cdr3_length: 16
clone_size: few
d_call: -
j_call: TRBJ1-3
v_call: TRBV18

cdr3_aa: CASSTGQGTDTQYF
cdr3_nt: TGCGCCAGCAGCACGGGACAGGGCACCGATACGCAGTATTTT
cdr3_length: 14
clone_size: -
d_call: TRBD1
j_call: TRBJ2-3
v_call: TRBV5-1

cdr3_aa: CATSRDRYGYTF
cdr3_nt: TGTGCCACCAGCAGAGACAGATATGGCTACACCTTC
cdr3_length: 12
clone_size: -
d_call: -
j_call: TRBJ1-2
v_call: TRBV15

cdr3_aa: CASSLEEGYYEQYF
cdr3_nt: TGTGCCAGCAGCTTGGAGGAGGGGTACTACGAGCAGTACTTC
cdr3_length: 14
clone_size: few
d_call: -
j_call: TRBJ2-7
v_call: TRBV5-6

cdr3_aa: CSVEDPLGDTEAFF
cdr3_nt: TGCAGCGTTGAAGACCCGCTTGGGGACACTGAAGCTTTCTTT
cdr3_length: 14
clone_size: few
d_call: -
j_call: TRBJ1-1
v_call: TRBV29-1

cdr3_aa: CATSRSPGDEQFF
cdr3_nt: TGTGCCACCAGCAGATCTCCTGGCGATGAGCAGTTCTTC
cdr3_length: 13
clone_size: -
d_call: -
j_call: TRBJ2-1
v_call: TRBV15

cdr3_aa: CASSFNTGELFF
cdr3_nt: TGTGCCAGCAGCTTTAACACCGGGGAGCTGTTTTTT
cdr3_length: 12
clone_size: -
d_call: -
j_call: TRBJ2-2
v_call: TRBV6-6

cdr3_aa: CASSADRGGTEAFF
cdr3_nt: TGTGCCAGCAGCGCCGACAGGGGAGGGACTGAAGCTTTCTTT
cdr3_length: 14
clone_size: -
d_call: TRBD1
j_call: TRBJ1-1
v_call: TRBV7-2

cdr3_aa: CASTLDRLITEAFF
cdr3_nt: TGCGCCAGCACCCTAGACAGACTGATAACTGAAGCTTTCTTT
cdr3_length: 14
clone_size: -
d_call: -
j_call: TRBJ1-1
v_call: TRBV4-3

cdr3_aa: CASSITGTGQETQYF
cdr3_nt: TGTGCCAGTAGTATTACGGGGACAGGGCAAGAGACCCAGTACTTC
cdr3_length: 15
clone_size: -
d_call: TRBD1
j_call: TRBJ2-5
v_call: TRBV19

cdr3_aa: CASRSEGYTEAFF
cdr3_nt: TGTGCCAGCAGGTCTGAGGGTTACACTGAAGCTTTCTTT
cdr3_length: 13
clone_size: -
d_call: -
j_call: TRBJ1-1
v_call: TRBV7-9

cdr3_aa: CASSSVAGNTDTQYF
cdr3_nt: TGTGCCAGCAGTTCTGTAGCGGGGAACACAGATACGCAGTATTTT
cdr3_length: 15
clone_size: -
d_call: TRBD2
j_call: TRBJ2-3
v_call: TRBV27

cdr3_aa: CSSQSVAGGRSGELFF
cdr3_nt: TGCAGCTCCCAATCCGTAGCGGGGGGGCGGAGCGGGGAGCTGTTTTTT
cdr3_length: 16
clone_size: -
d_call: TRBD2
j_call: TRBJ2-2
v_call: TRBV29-1

cdr3_aa: CASVGDLSYNEQFF
cdr3_nt: TGTGCCAGCGTCGGGGACTTGTCCTACAATGAGCAGTTCTTC
cdr3_length: 14
clone_size: -
d_call: -
j_call: TRBJ2-1
v_call: TRBV6-1

cdr3_aa: CASSLGGTSGHNEQFF
cdr3_nt: TGCGCCAGCAGCCTGGGGGGTACTAGCGGGCACAATGAGCAGTTCTTC
cdr3_length: 16
clone_size: -
d_call: TRBD2
j_call: TRBJ2-1
v_call: TRBV5-1

cdr3_aa: CASSQDRGGTAYGYTF
cdr3_nt: TGCGCCAGCAGCCAAGATCGGGGGGGCACGGCCTATGGCTACACCTTC
cdr3_length: 16
clone_size: -
d_call: -
j_call: TRBJ1-2
v_call: TRBV4-1

cdr3_aa: CASSLGGGTNYGYTF
cdr3_nt: TGTGCCAGCAGTTTAGGTGGCGGAACTAACTATGGCTACACCTTC
cdr3_length: 15
clone_size: -
d_call: -
j_call: TRBJ1-2
v_call: TRBV28

cdr3_aa: CASSRGWERSGELFF
cdr3_nt: TGTGCCAGCAGCCGGGGTTGGGAGCGGAGCGGGGAGCTGTTTTTT
cdr3_length: 15
clone_size: -
d_call: -
j_call: TRBJ2-2
v_call: TRBV4-2

cdr3_aa: CASSLRQGNTEAFF
cdr3_nt: TGTGCCAGCAGCTTGAGACAGGGGAACACTGAAGCTTTCTTT
cdr3_length: 14
clone_size: few
d_call: TRBD1
j_call: TRBJ1-1
v_call: TRBV5-5

cdr3_aa: CASSRTDPPAFF
cdr3_nt: TGTGCCAGCAGCCGGACAGACCCTCCAGCTTTCTTT
cdr3_length: 12
clone_size: -
d_call: -
j_call: TRBJ1-1
v_call: TRBV7-9

cdr3_aa: CASSPGTADSGNTIYF
cdr3_nt: TGTGCCAGCTCACCGGGGACCGCGGACTCTGGAAACACCATATATTTT
cdr3_length: 16
clone_size: -
d_call: -
j_call: TRBJ1-3
v_call: TRBV18

cdr3_aa: CASSLDQSGSRYEQYF
cdr3_nt: TGTGCCAGCAGCCTGGACCAGAGCGGTAGTAGGTACGAGCAGTACTTC
cdr3_length: 16
clone_size: -
d_call: -
j_call: TRBJ2-7
v_call: TRBV5-4

cdr3_aa: CASTVGMGAHYEQYF
cdr3_nt: TGCGCCAGCACCGTAGGCATGGGCGCCCACTACGAGCAGTACTTC
cdr3_length: 15
clone_size: -
d_call: -
j_call: TRBJ2-7
v_call: TRBV4-1